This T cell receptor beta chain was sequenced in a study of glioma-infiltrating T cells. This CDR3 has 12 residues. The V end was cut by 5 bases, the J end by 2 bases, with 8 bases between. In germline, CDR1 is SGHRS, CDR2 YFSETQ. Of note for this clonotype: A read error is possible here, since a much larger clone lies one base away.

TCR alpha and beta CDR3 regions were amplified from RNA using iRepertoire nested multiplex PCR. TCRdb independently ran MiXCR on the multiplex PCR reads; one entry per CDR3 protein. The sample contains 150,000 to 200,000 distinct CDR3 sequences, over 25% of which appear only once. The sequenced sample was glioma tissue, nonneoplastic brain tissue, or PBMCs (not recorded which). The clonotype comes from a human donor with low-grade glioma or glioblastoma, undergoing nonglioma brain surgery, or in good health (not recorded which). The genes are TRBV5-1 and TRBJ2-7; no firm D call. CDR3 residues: CASSEGTYEQYF. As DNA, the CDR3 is TGCGCCAGCAGTGAAGGGACCTACGAGCAGTACTTC.